The clone carrying this TCR beta chain showed up many times. Its antigen remains unknown. Germline V gives CDR1 DFQATT, CDR2 SNEGSKA (reference sequence). V was cut by 3 bases and J by 3 bases, with 6 bases left in between. This CDR3 region has 12 residues. Individually, cDNA molecules had unique molecular identifiers attached to them. A single record per CDR3 protein comes from TCRdb applying MiXCR to the 5' RACE reads. The repertoire holds about 50,000 distinct CDR3 sequences, with almost 9.5% as singletons. The data are from a study of early T cells in non-severe SARS-CoV-2 infection. About the study: Chains from this unsorted whole-blood bulk RNA could not be paired.

Study-wide points: Anti-spike CD8 responses were favored by VDJdb matching, which missed private and CD4 specificities.

The sequenced sample was whole blood. This receptor was identified in an adult who was a healthcare worker with PCR-confirmed SARS-CoV-2 infection or an uninfected control (not recorded which). The chain is built from TRBV20-1 and TRBJ2-4, with D possibly matching TRBD2 (5 bases). Here the CDR3 reads CSASGSKNIQYF. The CDR3 nucleotides are TGCAGTGCTAGTGGGAGCAAAAACATTCAGTACTTC.